The next 8 T cell receptor beta chains were all read from a single sample in a study of T cells in Graves' hyperthyroidism and ophthalmopathy. TCR beta CDR3 regions were amplified from RNA transcripts. TCR CDR3 underwent first-round RT-PCR with the HTBI primer set. One entry per CDR3 protein results from TCRdb running MiXCR on the multiplex PCR reads. The sample lists over 700,000 distinct CDR3 sequences; 38% were seen once. Sequencing was done on a sample of blood. These receptors all stem from a man younger than 30 with Graves' hyperthyroidism.

J is TRBJ2-5 and V is TRBV9; TRBD2 aligns across 9 bases. From germline, CDR1 is SGDLS and CDR2 YYNGEE. This CDR3 contains 15 residues. V was clipped by 3 bases and J by 5 bases; unmatched bases: 8. The CDR3 here is CASSAISGRMETQYF. The CDR3 DNA reads TGTGCCAGCAGCGCCATTAGCGGGAGAATGGAGACCCAGTACTTC.

This clonotype was detected once. One junction end disagrees with the germline gene, perhaps due to a read error. The CDR3 DNA reads as TGTGTCAGCAGCCCGGCCGGGGGGGCCTCCTACGAGCAGTACTTC. Amino acids: CVSSPAGGASYEQYF. The rearrangement links TRBV7-2 to TRBJ2-7, with TRBD2 identical over 8 bases. Per the germline V gene, CDR1 is SGHTA and CDR2 is FQGNSA. The CDR3 extends over 15 amino acids.

The V gene is TRBV5-1, the J gene TRBJ1-6; D is perhaps TRBD1 (5 bases). Looked up from germline, CDR1 is SGHRS and CDR2 is YFSETQ. Trimming took off 10 bases at V and 5 bases at J, with 19 bases between the two ends. CDR3 length: 15 amino acids. The CDR3 protein is CAGGVGQEDNSPLHF. The CDR3 DNA is TGCGCCGGCGGGGTTGGACAAGAGGATAATTCACCCCTCCACTTT.

Many counts were recorded for this clonotype. The gene calls are TRBV6-6 and TRBJ2-7; D is unresolved. V shed 8 bases and J shed 7 bases, with 6 bases lying between them. Germline lookup yields CDR1 MNHNY and CDR2 SVGAGI (reference sequence). The CDR3 has 9 residues. The CDR3 DNA is TGTGCCAGCGGCACGGAGCAGTACTTC. Translating gives CASGTEQYF.

The chain combines TRBV2 with TRBJ1-1; TRBD1 is a possible D gene (6 bases). CDR1 SNHLY and CDR2 FYNNEI come from the germline V gene. The CDR3 is made up of 14 amino acids. V was cut by 2 bases and J by 3 bases, with 10 bases left in between. CDR3 residues: CASSEWGAHTEAFF. In DNA, the CDR3 is TGTGCCAGCAGTGAATGGGGGGCTCACACTGAAGCTTTCTTT.

This chain joins TRBV5-1 and TRBJ1-5; possible D gene TRBD1, 5 bases. V was shortened by 0 bases and J by 3 bases, with 13 bases between the two germline ends. Germline V gene sequence: CDR1 SGHRS, CDR2 YFSETQ. This CDR3 region has 16 residues. The CDR3 region has the DNA TGCGCCAGCAGCTTGGAGCGGGACGCTTCCAATCAGCCCCAGCATTTT. Protein product: CASSLERDASNQPQHF.

This chain uses TRBV7-2 with TRBJ1-2; D is uncertain. This CDR3 is 14 amino acids long. V lost 7 bases, J lost 4 bases, and 16 bases lay in between. Germline-derived CDR1 and CDR2 are SGHTA and FQGNSA. CDR3 nucleotide sequence: TGTGCCAGCAAACCCCTAGAGTGGGGCTATGGCTACACCTTC. Protein product: CASKPLEWGYGYTF.

V and J are TRBV20-1 and TRBJ1-3; 7 bases align to TRBD1. From germline, CDR1 is DFQATT and CDR2 SNEGSKA (reference sequence). The V segment lost 1 base and the J segment 2 bases; nucleotides outside the gene matches: 11. This CDR3 spans 17 amino acids. CDR3 nucleotides: TGCAGTGCTAGAGGATTTATTGGACAGGAGACTGGAAACACCATATATTTT. Protein: CSARGFIGQETGNTIYF.